The present entry profiles one T cell receptor (beta chain) with its context. This specimen comes from a study of blood T cell repertoires in COVID-19. Study in general: Acute and convalescent COVID-19 specimens originated in the United States, Italy and Spain. In each case, the material was cDNA or gDNA derived from T cells, B-cell-depleted T cells, or PBMCs.

In the authors' methods: Estimation of nucleated cell counts was performed using reference gene primer amplification. Sequencing was performed with immunoSEQ multiplex PCR; in TCRdb, only in-frame clones are kept and a portion is missing. V, J and clone size derive from that table, while D and trimming were established from the DNA sequence. The sample comprises about 400,000 clones, roughly nine tenths of which are singletons, and approximately 1.2% rests with the top ten. CDR3 size: 16 residues. V shed 4 bases and J 1 base; nucleotides not matched to a gene: 5. Germline V gene lookup returns CDR1 MDHEN and CDR2 SYDVKM.

This sequence was found in a man aged 40-49 years with acute or convalescent COVID-19. This rearrangement joins TRBV28 to TRBJ1-4, with 8 bases matching TRBD1. The sequencing sample was made of peripheral blood. The chain's CDR3 is CASSSTGAETNEKLFF. CDR3 DNA: TGTGCCAGCAGTTCGACAGGGGCGGAAACTAATGAAAAACTGTTTTTT.